This entry describes one T cell receptor beta chain. The source of the sample is a study of shared clonotypes between healthy human individuals. Using immunoSEQ multiplex PCR, the repertoire was profiled, and TCRdb retains in-frame clones only, with some absent. The repertoire has 740,000 or so clones, around 73% of them found once; the top ten carry 1.5% to 2%. The receptor's source is a woman aged 30 to 39 in good health. The sample comprised memory CD4+ T cells sorted from blood. Subset given: CD45RA-negative fraction.

The CDR3 DNA is TGTGCCAGCAGCCCAGTGGGGAGCGGGACAGGTGAGCAGTTCTTC. Translation gives CASSPVGSGTGEQFF. The rearrangement uses TRBV7-2 and TRBJ2-1; tentatively, D is TRBD1 (8 bases). Germline V lookup: CDR1 SGHTA, CDR2 FQGNSA. There are 15 residues in the CDR3. Trimming cost V 5 bases and J 9 bases, with 20 bases left between them.